This T cell receptor beta chain was observed in a study of shared clonotypes between healthy human individuals. Concerning this clone: Its cognate antigen is unknown. The same CDR3 is also encoded by other DNA sequences in this sample.

Samples underwent the assay at deep level. The data were produced by immunoSEQ multiplex PCR, yet TCRdb's version contains in-frame clones alone and is incomplete. The table lists 2.3 million or so clones, approximately 93% of them singletons. Trimming left V 2 bases short and J 5 bases short, with 10 bases between. The CDR3 is 13 amino acids. Germline values: CDR1 SGDLS, CDR2 YYNGEE. General study results and limits: Between a handful of donors, naive CD4 clonotypes were shared at a level of about 5%. Only blood was sampled; tissue repertoires likely differ. Memory subsets generally showed smaller estimated richness than naive subsets did.

The material sequenced was naive CD4+ T cells from PBMCs. The subset was: CD45RA+ positively selected. This clonotype was obtained from a man younger than 30 in good health. Some clones in this sample may be carry-over from other donors' samples. The chain couples TRBV9 to TRBJ2-5; the D gene is possibly TRBD1 (5 bases). As DNA, the CDR3 is TGTGCCAGCAGCGTCTCAGGGTCTGAGACCCAGTACTTC. Translation gives CASSVSGSETQYF.